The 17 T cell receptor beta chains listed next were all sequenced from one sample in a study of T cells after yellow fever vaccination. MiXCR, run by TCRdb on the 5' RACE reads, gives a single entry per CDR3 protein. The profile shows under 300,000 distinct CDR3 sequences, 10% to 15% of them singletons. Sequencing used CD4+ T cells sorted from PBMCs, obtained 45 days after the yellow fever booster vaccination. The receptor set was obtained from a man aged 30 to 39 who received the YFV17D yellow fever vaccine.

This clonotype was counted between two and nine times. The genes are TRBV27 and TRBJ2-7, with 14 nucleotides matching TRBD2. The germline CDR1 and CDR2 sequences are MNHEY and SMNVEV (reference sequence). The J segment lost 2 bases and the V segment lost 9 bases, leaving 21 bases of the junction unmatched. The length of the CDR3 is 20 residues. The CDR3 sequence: CASQLLSGTSGSKSAYEQYF. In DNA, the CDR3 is TGTGCCAGTCAGCTTCTCTCCGGGACTAGCGGGAGCAAATCCGCCTACGAGCAGTACTTC.

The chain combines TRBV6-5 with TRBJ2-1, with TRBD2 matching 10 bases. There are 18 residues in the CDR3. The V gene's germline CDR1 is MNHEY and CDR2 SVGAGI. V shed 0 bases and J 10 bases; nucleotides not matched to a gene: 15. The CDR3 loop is CASSYSMPTFTTSGEQFF. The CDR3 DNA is TGTGCCAGCAGTTACTCGATGCCGACCTTCACGACTAGCGGGGAGCAGTTCTTC.

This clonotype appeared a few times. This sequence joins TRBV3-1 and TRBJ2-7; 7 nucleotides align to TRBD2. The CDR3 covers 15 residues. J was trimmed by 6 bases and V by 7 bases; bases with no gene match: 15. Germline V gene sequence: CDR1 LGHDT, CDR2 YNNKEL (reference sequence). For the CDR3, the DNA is TGTGCCAGCACGGGGGGTTACTCCTCTAGGGGCGAGCAGTACTTC. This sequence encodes CASTGGYSSRGEQYF.

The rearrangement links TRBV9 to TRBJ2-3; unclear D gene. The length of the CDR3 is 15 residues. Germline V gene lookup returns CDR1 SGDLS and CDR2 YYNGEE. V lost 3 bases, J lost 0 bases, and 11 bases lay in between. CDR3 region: CASSAQISSTDTQYF. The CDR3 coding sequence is TGTGCCAGCAGCGCTCAGATATCTAGCACAGATACGCAGTATTTT.

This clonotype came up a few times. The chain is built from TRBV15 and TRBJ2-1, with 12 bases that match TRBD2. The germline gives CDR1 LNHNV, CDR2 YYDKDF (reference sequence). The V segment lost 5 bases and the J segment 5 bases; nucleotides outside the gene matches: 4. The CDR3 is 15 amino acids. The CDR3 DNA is TGTGCCACCAGCTCTCGGACTAGCGGGAACAATGAGCAGTTCTTC. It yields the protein CATSSRTSGNNEQFF.

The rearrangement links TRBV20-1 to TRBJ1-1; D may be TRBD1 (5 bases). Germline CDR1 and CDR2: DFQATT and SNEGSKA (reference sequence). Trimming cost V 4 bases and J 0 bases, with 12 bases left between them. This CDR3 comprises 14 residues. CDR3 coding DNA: TGCAGTGCTACAAAGTGGGGGATGAACACTGAAGCTTTCTTT. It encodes CSATKWGMNTEAFF.

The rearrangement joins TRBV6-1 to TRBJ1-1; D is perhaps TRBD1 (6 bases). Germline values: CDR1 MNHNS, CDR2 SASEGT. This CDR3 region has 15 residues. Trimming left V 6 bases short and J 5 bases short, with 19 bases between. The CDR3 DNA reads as TGTGCCAGCAGAACCAGGGGCACGGAGAGGACTGAAGCTTTCTTT. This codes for CASRTRGTERTEAFF.

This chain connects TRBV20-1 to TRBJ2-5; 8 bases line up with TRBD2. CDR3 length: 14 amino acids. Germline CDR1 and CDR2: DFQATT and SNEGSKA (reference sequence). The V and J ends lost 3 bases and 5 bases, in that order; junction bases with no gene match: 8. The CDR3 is CSARAGGGRETQYF. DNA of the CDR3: TGCAGTGCTAGGGCGGGAGGAGGGAGGGAGACCCAGTACTTC.

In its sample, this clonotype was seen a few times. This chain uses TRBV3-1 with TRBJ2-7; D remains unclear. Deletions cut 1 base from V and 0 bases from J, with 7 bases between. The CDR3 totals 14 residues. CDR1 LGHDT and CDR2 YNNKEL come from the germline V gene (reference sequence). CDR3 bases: TGTGCCAGCAGCCAAGGACCCTCCTCCTACGAGCAGTACTTC. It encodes CASSQGPSSYEQYF.

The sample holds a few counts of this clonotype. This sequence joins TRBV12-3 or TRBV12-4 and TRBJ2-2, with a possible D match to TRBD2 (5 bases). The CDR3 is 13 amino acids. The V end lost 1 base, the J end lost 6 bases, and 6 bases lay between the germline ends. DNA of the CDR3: TGTGCCAGCAGTTTAGGGGAGTCCGGGGAGCTGTTTTTT. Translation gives CASSLGESGELFF.

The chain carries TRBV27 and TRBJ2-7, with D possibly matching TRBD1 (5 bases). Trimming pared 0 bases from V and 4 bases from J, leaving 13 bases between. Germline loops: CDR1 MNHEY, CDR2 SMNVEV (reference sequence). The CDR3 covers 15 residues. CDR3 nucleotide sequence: TGTGCCAGCAGTTTATCTCCCCTGGGGCAATACGAGCAGTACTTC. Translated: CASSLSPLGQYEQYF.

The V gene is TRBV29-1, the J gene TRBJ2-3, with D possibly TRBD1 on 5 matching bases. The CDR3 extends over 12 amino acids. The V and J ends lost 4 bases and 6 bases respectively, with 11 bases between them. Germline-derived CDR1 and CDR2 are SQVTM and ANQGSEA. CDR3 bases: TGCAGCGTTGCCTTAGGGGCGGATACGCAGTATTTT. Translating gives CSVALGADTQYF.

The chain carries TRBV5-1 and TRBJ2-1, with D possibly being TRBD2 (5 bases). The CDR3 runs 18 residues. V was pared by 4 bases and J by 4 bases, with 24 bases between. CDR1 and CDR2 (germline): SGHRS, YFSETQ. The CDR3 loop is CASSPTRTQNRLYNEQFF. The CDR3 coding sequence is TGCGCCAGCAGCCCAACTAGGACCCAGAACCGCCTTTACAATGAGCAGTTCTTC.

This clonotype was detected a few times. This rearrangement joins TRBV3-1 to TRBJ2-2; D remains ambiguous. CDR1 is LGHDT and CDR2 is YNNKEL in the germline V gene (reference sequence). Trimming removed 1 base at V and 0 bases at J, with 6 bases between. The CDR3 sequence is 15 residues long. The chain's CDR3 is CASSQVSTNTGELFF. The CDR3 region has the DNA TGTGCCAGCAGCCAAGTGTCTACGAACACCGGGGAGCTGTTTTTT.

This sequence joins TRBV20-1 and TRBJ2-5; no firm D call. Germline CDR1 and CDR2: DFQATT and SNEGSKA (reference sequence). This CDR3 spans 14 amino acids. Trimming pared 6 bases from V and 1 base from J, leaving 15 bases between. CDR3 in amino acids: CSAPPLGFQETQYF. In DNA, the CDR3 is TGCAGTGCGCCCCCCTTAGGGTTCCAAGAGACCCAGTACTTC.

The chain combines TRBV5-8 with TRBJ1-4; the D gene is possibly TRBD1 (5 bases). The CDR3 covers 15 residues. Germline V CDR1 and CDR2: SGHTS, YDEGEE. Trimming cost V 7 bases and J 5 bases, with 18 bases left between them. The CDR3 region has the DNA TGTGCCAGCGGACCAGGGTGGGACTACAATGAAAAACTGTTTTTT. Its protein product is CASGPGWDYNEKLFF.

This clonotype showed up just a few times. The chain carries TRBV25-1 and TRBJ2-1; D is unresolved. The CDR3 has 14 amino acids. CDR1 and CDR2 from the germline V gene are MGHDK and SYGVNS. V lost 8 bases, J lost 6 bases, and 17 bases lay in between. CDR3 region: CASAPTRTFNEQFF. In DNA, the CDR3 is TGTGCCAGCGCACCTACGAGGACGTTCAATGAGCAGTTCTTC.